This T cell receptor (beta chain) was sequenced during a study of regulatory T cells in long-lasting Graves disease (dated by TCRdb to the early 2020s). About the investigation overall: Newly diagnosed Graves' disease patients had taken antithyroid drugs for less than 3 months. Persistent Graves' disease patients were compared with newly diagnosed Graves' disease patients by peripheral blood TCR sequencing and RNA sequencing. A total of about 33 samples underwent TCR sequencing: 13 from persistent and roughly 20 from newly diagnosed Graves' disease patients. The study was conducted in China and was registered as a clinical trial. The investigation overall reported the following: Persistent patients shared more public clonotypes among themselves (around 3,000) than newly diagnosed patients did (over 950). The study examined only peripheral blood because the primary lesion, thyroid tissue, could not be accessed. The authors noted that the small sample size was a limitation that may lower accuracy. Sequencing and analysis were restricted to the TCR beta chain. Persistent Graves' disease patients showed lower TCR Shannon entropy and fewer highly expanded clones than newly diagnosed patients, suggesting clonal expansion. Preferential use of TRBV28, TRBJ1-2 and TRBJ2-5 was observed in persistent disease, whereas TRBV20-1 and TRBJ2-1 were favored in newly diagnosed disease.

The CDR3 spans 15 residues, from the cysteine through the phenylalanine. Only the CDR3 part of the read is kept: 45 bases, read in frame from the first base. The V end gives up 7 bases and the J end 2 bases, leaving 10 bases in the junction not matched to a gene. Per the germline V gene, MNHEY is the CDR1 and SVGEGT is the CDR2. The time point label, as the study defines it: newly diagnosed GD, antithyroid drugs for less than 3 months. For both TCR sequencing and RNA sequencing, RNA was extracted from PBMCs using TRIzol. Graves' disease was diagnosed according to American Thyroid Association guidelines. Recruitment of patients was carried out at an endocrinology department in Xi'an, China. Each patient gave 9 to 10 milliliters of peripheral blood, collected in an EDTA anticoagulant tube. Ficoll Paque Plus density gradient separation was used to isolate PBMCs, and no further T cell sorting was performed. RNA quality was checked with an Agilent 2100 Bioanalyzer and agarose gel, and concentration with a NanoDrop 2000.

This clonotype was counted at least ten times. Its antigen has not been determined. The input lacks base qualities; no much larger clone sits a single base away. The method was multiplex PCR. Instrument on record: Illumina HiSeq 4000. To build TCR beta libraries, CDR3 regions were amplified by Arm-PCR using iRepertoire HTBI primers. Gel purification was performed on PCR products prior to sequencing. The authors' pipeline ran thus. Gene usage analysis of CDR3 amino acid clonotypes relied on the roughly 60 TRBV and around 14 TRBJ segments identified across samples. COPE and FqMerger were used to merge the filtered high-quality paired reads into contigs. BLAST was used to align contigs to IMGT TRBV, TRBD and TRBJ reference genes, and CDR3 was defined according to IMGT. Clonotypes above 0.1% frequency were classified as highly expanded clones. Shannon entropy was used to measure repertoire diversity, and the Gini coefficient was used to measure V-J evenness. Public clonotypes were defined as clonotypes shared by more than one individual. In TCRdb, the public reads were trimmed at Q25 with fastp and aligned with MiXCR, with productive beta chains retained. Each entry is one CDR3 protein sequence, shown with its most common DNA and genes. These V and J calls rely on TCRdb rather than the paper's analysis. The sample records almost 450,000 distinct CDR3 sequences, about 15% of which are singletons. About 10% of the sample lies in the top ten.

These data were likewise used in another study, on T cells in Graves' hyperthyroidism and ophthalmopathy. According to the second study: Graves' hyperthyroidism was defined as stable when no progression to ophthalmopathy occurred over 18 months of follow-up. Hyperthyroidism patients were newly diagnosed, with disease duration under 2 months, and aged 18 to 65 years. Exclusion was applied to patients with uncontrolled infections, other autoimmune diseases, pregnancy or lactation. Diagnoses relied on clinical symptoms, serum thyroxine and TRAb, thyroid ultrasound and orbital computed tomography. The TCR CDR3 was subjected to a first round of RT-PCR using the HTBI primer set and the Qiagen OneStep RT-PCR kit. Most expanded thyroid clonotypes (frequency above 0.001) were also detected in blood, a finding suggesting that blood repertoires may reflect thyroid immune responses. A 13 V-J signature model separated ophthalmopathy from stable hyperthyroidism, with roughly 88% sensitivity and about 81% specificity in cross-validation and 80%/75% in testing. In validation, the model predicted progression to ophthalmopathy a median of approximately 6.6 months before onset, with over 60% sensitivity and about 75% specificity. A discovery cohort of 95 to 100 patients, roughly 45 with Graves' ophthalmopathy and about 58 with stable Graves' hyperthyroidism, was used to find distinguishing TCR V-J signatures. Prospective prediction of ophthalmopathy was tested in an independent validation cohort of fewer than 20 hyperthyroidism patients and 15 to 17 patients who later progressed to ophthalmopathy. The 75 to 100 discovery patients were randomly divided into training and test sets at a 7:3 ratio. Thyroid tissue and blood T-cell repertoires from several Graves' hyperthyroidism patients were also compared in the study. After blood sampling, hyperthyroidism patients were treated with methimazole at a starting dose of 30 mg daily, and ophthalmopathy patients were treated with high-dose intravenous methylprednisolone. A second multiplex PCR round built the libraries, followed by size selection and purification. Sequencing of the libraries was done on an Illumina HiSeq2000 using paired-end 100 bp reads. SOAPnuke was used to process the raw data, throwing out any read that contained adapters or uncalled bases, had a mean Phred below 15, or lacked an exact constant-primer or identifier match. High-quality paired reads were merged using COPE v1.2.5, and each unique nucleotide sequence was defined as a clonotype. MiTCR v1.1 was used to align clonotypes to the IMGT TRBV, TRBD and TRBJ reference segments. The analysis was restricted to V-J combinations with a frequency above 0.0001, which together covered 99.2% of the repertoires. The TCS score was defined as F50 (clonal expansion) divided by E x V (chaos), with BLOSUM62-based TCRdist calculated between CDR3 peptides within each V-J. Welch's t-statistics and random forest reduced around 510 V-J features to fewer than 15, which were used in a naive Bayes classifier (R e1071). Sample size was not statistically predetermined, and investigators were not blinded to group allocation. The paper reports TCR Vbeta CDR3 sequencing of 140 or so peripheral blood samples: 43 ophthalmopathy, fewer than 80 hyperthyroidism and approximately 17 progressor patients.

Sequenced here: peripheral blood mononuclear cells (PBMCs), sampled at new diagnosis, from a patient treated with antithyroid drugs. The clonotype was recovered from a woman under 40 with Graves disease. Donor details come from another sample of the same person, matched by shared clones. The V and J genes are TRBV6-2 or TRBV6-3 and TRBJ2-7; 8 bases in the middle match TRBD1. CDR3 region: CASINQGARTYEQYF. The DNA sequence is given as TGTGCCAGCATCAACCAGGGGGCGCGTACCTACGAGCAGTACTTC.